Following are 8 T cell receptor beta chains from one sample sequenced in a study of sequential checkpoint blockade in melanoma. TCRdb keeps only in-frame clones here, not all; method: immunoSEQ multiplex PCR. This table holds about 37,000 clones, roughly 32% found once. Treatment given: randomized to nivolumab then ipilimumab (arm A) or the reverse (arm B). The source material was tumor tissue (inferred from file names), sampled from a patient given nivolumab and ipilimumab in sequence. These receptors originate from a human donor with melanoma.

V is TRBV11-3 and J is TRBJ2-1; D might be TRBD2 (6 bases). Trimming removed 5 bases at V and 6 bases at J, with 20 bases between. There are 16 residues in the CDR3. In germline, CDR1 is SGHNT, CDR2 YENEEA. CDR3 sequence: CASSVPGRGRINEQFF. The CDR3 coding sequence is TGTGCCAGCAGCGTCCCGGGGCGGGGAAGAATCAATGAGCAGTTCTTC.

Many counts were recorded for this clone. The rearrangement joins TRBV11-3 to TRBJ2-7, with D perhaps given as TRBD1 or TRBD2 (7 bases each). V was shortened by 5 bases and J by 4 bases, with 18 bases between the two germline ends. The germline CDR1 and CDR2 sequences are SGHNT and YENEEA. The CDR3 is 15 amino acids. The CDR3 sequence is CASSPGGGRSYEQYF. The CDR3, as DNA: TGTGCCAGCAGCCCAGGGGGGGGCAGATCGTACGAGCAGTACTTC. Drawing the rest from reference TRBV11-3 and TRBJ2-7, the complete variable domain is EAGVVQSPRYKIIEKKQPVAFWCNPISGHNTLYWYLQNLGQGPELLIRYENEEAVDDSQLPKDRFSAERLKGVDSTLKIQPAELGDSAVYLCASSPGGGRSYEQYFGPGTRLTVT.

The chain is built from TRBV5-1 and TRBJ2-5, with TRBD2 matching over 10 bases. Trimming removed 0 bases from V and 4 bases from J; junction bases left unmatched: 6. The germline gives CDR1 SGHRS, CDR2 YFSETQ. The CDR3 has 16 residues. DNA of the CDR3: TGCGCCAGCAGCTTGGGTCTAGCGGGGGTTGGAGAGACCCAGTACTTC. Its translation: CASSLGLAGVGETQYF.

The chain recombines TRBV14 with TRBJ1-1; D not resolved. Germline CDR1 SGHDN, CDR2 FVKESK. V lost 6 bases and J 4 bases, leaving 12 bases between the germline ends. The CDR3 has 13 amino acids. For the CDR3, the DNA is TGTGCCAGCAGAAATACGTTACTCACTGAAGCTTTCTTT. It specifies CASRNTLLTEAFF.

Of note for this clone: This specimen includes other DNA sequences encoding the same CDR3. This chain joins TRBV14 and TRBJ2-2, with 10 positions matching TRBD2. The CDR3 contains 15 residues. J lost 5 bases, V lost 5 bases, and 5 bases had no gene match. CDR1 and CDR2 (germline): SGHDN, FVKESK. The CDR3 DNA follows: TGTGCCAGCAGCGGGCTAGCGGGAGCAACCGGGGAGCTGTTTTTT. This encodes CASSGLAGATGELFF.

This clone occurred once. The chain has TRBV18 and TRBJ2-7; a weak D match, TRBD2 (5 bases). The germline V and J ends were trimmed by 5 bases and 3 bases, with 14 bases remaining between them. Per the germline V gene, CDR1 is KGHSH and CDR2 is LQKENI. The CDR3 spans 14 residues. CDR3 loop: CASSVGDGGYEQYF. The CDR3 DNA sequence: TGTGCCAGCTCAGTTGGCGACGGAGGCTACGAGCAGTACTTC.

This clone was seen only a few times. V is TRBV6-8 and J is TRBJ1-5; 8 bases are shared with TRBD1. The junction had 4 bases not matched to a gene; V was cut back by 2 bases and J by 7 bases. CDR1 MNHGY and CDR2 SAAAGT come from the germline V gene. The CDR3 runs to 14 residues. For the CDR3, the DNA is TGTGCCAGCAGTTACGGGGCAGGGGGCCAGCCCCAGCATTTT. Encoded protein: CASSYGAGGQPQHF.

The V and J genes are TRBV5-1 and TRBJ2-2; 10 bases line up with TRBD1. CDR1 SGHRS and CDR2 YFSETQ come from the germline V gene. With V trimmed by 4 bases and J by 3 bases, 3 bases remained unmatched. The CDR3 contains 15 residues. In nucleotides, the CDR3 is TGCGCCAGCAGCGCGGACAGGGGGTACACCGGGGAGCTGTTTTTT. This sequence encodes CASSADRGYTGELFF.